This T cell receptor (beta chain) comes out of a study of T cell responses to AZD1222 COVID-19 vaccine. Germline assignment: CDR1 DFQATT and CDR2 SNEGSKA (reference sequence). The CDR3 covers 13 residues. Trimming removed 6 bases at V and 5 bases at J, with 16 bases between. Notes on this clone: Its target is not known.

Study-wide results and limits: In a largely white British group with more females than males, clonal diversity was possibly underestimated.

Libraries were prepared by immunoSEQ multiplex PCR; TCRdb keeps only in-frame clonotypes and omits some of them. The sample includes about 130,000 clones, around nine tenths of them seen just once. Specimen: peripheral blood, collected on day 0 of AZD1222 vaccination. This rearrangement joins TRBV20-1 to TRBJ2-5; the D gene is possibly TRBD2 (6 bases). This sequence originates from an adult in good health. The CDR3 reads CSASRPSGETQYF. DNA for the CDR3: TGCAGTGCAAGTCGGCCCAGCGGGGAGACCCAGTACTTC.